Below, 5 T cell receptor beta chains from the same sample are listed, as sequenced in a study of blood T cell repertoires in COVID-19. This table comes from immunoSEQ multiplex PCR, and its TCRdb copy is limited to in-frame clones, with some not included. The sample lists about 350,000 clones, roughly 89% occurring once. Sequenced sample: peripheral blood. The receptors stem from a woman in her fifties or sixties with COVID-19, enrolled during active disease.

V gene TRBV7-9 combines with J gene TRBJ2-7; D ambiguous. The CDR3 consists of 12 residues. V was trimmed by 5 bases and J by 3 bases, leaving 8 bases between them. The germline V gene has CDR1 SEHNR and CDR2 FQNEAQ (reference sequence). The CDR3 loop is CASSLLLYEQYF. CDR3 coding DNA: TGTGCCAGCAGCCTACTGCTCTACGAGCAGTACTTC.

J is TRBJ1-4 and V is TRBV25-1; TRBD1 agrees at 7 bases. CDR1 and CDR2 from the germline V gene are MGHDK and SYGVNS. Germline trimming cut 3 bases from V and 5 bases from J; bases unmatched to any gene: 9. The CDR3 spans 16 residues. For the CDR3, the DNA is TGTGCCAGCAGTGATCGGAGGGGGCACCTGAATGAAAAACTGTTTTTT. Residues: CASSDRRGHLNEKLFF.

The rearrangement joins TRBV28 to TRBJ2-7; possibly TRBD1 for D (5 bases). Trimming removed 6 bases from V and 6 bases from J, with 12 bases in between. This CDR3 is built from 12 residues. Germline V gene sequence: CDR1 MDHEN, CDR2 SYDVKM. The CDR3 spells CASSPTGSEQYF. The CDR3 DNA reads as TGTGCCAGCAGCCCTACAGGATCCGAGCAGTACTTC.

The J gene is TRBJ2-5, the V gene TRBV19, with no clear D. Trimming pared 5 bases from V and 5 bases from J, leaving 12 bases between. Germline values: CDR1 LNHDA, CDR2 SQIVND (reference sequence). This CDR3 region has 13 residues. CDR3 coding DNA: TGTGCCAGTAGTTCTCCCCCCGTGGAGACCCAGTACTTC. Its translation: CASSSPPVETQYF.

The chain is built from TRBV13 and TRBJ1-3; D remains ambiguous. Deletions cut 2 bases from V and 4 bases from J, with 9 bases between. This CDR3 comprises 14 residues. CDR1 and CDR2 (germline): PRHDT, FYEKMQ (reference sequence). CDR3 in DNA: TGTGCCAGCAGCTTACCCGGCGGCGGAAACACCATATATTTT. This sequence encodes CASSLPGGGNTIYF.